This T cell receptor (beta chain) was profiled in a study of control samples from healthy donors and cancer patients (dated by TCRdb to the early 2020s). In its sample, this clone was seen once. Its antigen is currently not known. Per-nucleotide qualities are absent, and no much larger clonotype sits a single base away. Library preparation was by the immunoSEQ multiplex PCR assay. In its TCRdb copy, this immuneACCESS table keeps in-frame sequences only and misses some clones. Where compared with another copy, unresolved V genes explain less than half of these, and the others have no known cause. For this sample the table gives 130,000 to 150,000 clones, of which 85% to 95% were detected only once. The ten largest clones represent 11% to 15% of the sample. According to the germline V gene, CDR1 reads SGHRS and CDR2 reads YFSETQ. Trimming costs V 0 bases and J 2 bases, and their ends lie 10 bases apart. The CDR3 spans 15 residues, from the cysteine through the phenylalanine. Only the CDR3 part of the read is kept: 45 bases, read in frame from the first base.

The chain was built from TRBV5-1 and TRBJ2-3; the D region possibly corresponds to TRBD2 (6 bases align). The source material was PBMCs. The sequence derives from a man aged 55 to 70 with colorectal cancer. The DNA sequence is given as TGCGCCAGCAGCTTGGCTAGCGCGACCACAGATACGCAGTATTTT. Its amino acids are CASSLASATTDTQYF.